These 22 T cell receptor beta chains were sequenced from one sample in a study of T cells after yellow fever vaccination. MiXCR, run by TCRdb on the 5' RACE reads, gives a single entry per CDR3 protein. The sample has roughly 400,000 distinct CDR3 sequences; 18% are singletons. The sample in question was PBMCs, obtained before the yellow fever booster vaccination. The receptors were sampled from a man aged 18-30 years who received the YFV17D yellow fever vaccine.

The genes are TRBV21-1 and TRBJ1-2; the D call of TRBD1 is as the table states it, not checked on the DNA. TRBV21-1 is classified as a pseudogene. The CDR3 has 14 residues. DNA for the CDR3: TGTGCCAGCTTCCAAGCGGGACAGGAAGAAGGCTACACCTTC. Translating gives CASFQAGQEEGYTF.

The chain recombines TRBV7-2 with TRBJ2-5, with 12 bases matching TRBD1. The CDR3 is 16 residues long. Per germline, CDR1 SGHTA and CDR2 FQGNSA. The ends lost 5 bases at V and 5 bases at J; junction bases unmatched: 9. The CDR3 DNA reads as TGTGCCAGCAGCCCACAGGGACAGGGGGCAGGGGAGACCCAGTACTTC. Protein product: CASSPQGQGAGETQYF.

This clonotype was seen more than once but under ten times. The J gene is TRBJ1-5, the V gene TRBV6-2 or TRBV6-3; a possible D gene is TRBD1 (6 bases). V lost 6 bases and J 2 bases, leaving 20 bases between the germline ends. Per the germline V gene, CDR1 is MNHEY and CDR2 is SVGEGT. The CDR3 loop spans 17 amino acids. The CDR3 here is CASRLTQGRVGNQPQHF. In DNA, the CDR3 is TGTGCCAGCAGGCTAACACAGGGTCGGGTGGGCAATCAGCCCCAGCATTTT.

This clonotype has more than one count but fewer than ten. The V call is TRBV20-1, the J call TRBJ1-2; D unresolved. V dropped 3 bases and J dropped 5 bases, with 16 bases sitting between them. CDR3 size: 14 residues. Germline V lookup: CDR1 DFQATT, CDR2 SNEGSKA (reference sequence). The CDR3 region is CSARPSGQQYGYTF. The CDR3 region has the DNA TGCAGTGCTAGGCCCTCTGGCCAACAGTATGGCTACACCTTC.

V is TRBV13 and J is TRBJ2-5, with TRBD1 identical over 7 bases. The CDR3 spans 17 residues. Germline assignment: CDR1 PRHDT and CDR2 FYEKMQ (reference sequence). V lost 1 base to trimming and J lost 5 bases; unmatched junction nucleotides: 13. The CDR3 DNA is TGTGCCAGCAGCTTAGTCTGGGAAGGGGGCGCGGGTGAGACCCAGTACTTC. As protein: CASSLVWEGGAGETQYF.

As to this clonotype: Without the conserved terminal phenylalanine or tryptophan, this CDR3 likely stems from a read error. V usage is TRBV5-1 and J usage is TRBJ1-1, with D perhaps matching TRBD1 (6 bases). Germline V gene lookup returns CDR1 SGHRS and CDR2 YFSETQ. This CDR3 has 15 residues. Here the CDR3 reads CSSSPREGGNTEAFI. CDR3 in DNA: TGCTCCAGCAGCCCCCGTGAAGGGGGGAACACTGAAGCTTTCATT.

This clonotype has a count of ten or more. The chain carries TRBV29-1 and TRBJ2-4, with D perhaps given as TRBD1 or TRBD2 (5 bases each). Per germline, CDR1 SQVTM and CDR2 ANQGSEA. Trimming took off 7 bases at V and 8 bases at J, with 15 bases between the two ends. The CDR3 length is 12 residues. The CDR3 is CSGGPGADIQYF. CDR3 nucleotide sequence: TGCAGCGGCGGGCCCGGGGCGGACATTCAGTACTTC.

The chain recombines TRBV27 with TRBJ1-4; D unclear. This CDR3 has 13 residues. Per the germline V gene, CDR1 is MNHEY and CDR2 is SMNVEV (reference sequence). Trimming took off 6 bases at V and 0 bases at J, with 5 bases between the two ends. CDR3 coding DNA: TGTGCCAGCAGACCCGCAACTAATGAAAAACTGTTTTTT. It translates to CASRPATNEKLFF. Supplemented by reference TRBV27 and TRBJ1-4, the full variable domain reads EAQVTQNPRYLITVTGKKLTVTCSQNMNHEYMSWYRQDPGLGLRQIYYSMNVEVTDKGDVPEGYKVSRKEKRNFPLILESPSPNQTSLYFCASRPATNEKLFFGSGTQLSVL.

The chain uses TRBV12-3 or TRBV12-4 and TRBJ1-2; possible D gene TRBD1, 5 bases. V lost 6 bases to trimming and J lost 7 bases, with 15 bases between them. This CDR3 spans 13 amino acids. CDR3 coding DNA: TGTGCCAGCAGCCCACAGGTTTTTGGTGGCTACACCTTC. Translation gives CASSPQVFGGYTF.

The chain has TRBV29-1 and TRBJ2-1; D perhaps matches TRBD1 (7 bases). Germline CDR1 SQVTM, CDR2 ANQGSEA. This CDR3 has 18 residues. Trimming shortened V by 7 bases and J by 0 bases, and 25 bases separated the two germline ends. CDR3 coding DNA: TGCAGCGCCGGGGGATGGGACAGCCAAATGAGCTCCTACAATGAGCAGTTCTTC. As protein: CSAGGWDSQMSSYNEQFF.

CDR3 protein: CASRGTSSTDTQYF. CDR3 nucleotides: TGCGCCAGCAGGGGGACTAGCAGCACAGATACGCAGTATTTT. The chain has TRBV5-1 and TRBJ2-3, with 9 bases lining up with TRBD2. Per germline, CDR1 SGHRS and CDR2 YFSETQ. The CDR3 loop spans 14 amino acids. V lost 5 bases to trimming and J lost 0 bases; unmatched junction nucleotides: 1.

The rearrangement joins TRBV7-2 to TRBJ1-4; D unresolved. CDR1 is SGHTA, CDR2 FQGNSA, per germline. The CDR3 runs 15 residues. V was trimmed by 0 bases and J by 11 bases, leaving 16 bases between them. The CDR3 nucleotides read TGTGCCAGCAGCTTAGCGCCGGCGGATTTGGGGAAACTGTTTTTT. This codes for CASSLAPADLGKLFF.

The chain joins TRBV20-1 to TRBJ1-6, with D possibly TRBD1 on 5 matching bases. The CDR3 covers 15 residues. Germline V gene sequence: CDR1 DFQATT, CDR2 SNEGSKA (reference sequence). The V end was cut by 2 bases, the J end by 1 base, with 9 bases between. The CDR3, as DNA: TGCAGTGCTAGACAGGGCCTATCCTATAATTCACCCCTCCACTTT. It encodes CSARQGLSYNSPLHF.

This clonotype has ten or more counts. The chain's CDR3 is CSGRLAGGLNIQYF. The CDR3 nucleotides read TGCAGCGGTCGACTAGCGGGGGGCCTGAACATTCAGTACTTC. The gene calls are TRBV29-1 and TRBJ2-4; 13 bases are a match to TRBD2. CDR3 length: 14 amino acids. CDR1 SQVTM and CDR2 ANQGSEA come from the germline V gene. The J segment lost 7 bases and the V segment lost 7 bases, leaving 7 bases of the junction unmatched.

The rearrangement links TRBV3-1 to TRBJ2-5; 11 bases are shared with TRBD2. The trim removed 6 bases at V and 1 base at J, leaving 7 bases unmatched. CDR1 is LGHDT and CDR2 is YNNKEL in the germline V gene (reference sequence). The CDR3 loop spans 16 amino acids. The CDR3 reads CASRSGLAEFQETQYF. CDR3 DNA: TGTGCCAGCAGGTCGGGACTAGCGGAGTTCCAAGAGACCCAGTACTTC.

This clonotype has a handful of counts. CDR3 nucleotide sequence: TGCGCCAGCAGCTTGGATGATTACTCCTACGAGCAGTACGTC. Its translation is CASSLDDYSYEQYV. This chain joins TRBV5-1 and TRBJ2-7; D not resolved. There are 14 residues in the CDR3. Germline V gene lookup returns CDR1 SGHRS and CDR2 YFSETQ. V dropped 0 bases and J dropped 0 bases, with 7 bases sitting between them.

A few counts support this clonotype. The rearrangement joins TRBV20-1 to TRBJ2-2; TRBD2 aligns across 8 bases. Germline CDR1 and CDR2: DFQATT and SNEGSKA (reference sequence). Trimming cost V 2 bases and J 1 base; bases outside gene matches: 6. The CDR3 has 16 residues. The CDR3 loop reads CSARNPLAGNTGELFF. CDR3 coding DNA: TGCAGTGCTAGAAACCCGCTAGCGGGGAACACCGGGGAGCTGTTTTTT.

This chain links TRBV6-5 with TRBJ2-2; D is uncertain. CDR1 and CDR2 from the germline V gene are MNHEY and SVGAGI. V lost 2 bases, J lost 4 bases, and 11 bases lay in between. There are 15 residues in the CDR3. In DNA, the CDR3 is TGTGCCAGCAGTTACAATTTACCGGCCACCGGGGAGCTGTTTTTT. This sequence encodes CASSYNLPATGELFF.

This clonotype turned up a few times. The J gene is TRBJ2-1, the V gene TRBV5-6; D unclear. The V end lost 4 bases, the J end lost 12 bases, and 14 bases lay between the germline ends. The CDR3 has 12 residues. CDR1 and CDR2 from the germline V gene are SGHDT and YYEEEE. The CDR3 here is CASSEKGPAQFF. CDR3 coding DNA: TGTGCCAGCAGCGAAAAGGGTCCGGCGCAGTTCTTC.

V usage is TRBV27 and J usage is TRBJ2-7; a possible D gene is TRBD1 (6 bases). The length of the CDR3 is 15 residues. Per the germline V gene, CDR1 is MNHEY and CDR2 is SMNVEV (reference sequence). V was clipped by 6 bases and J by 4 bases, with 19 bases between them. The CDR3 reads CASRSPRQGIYEQYF. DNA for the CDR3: TGTGCCAGCAGGAGCCCGCGGCAGGGGATTTACGAGCAGTACTTC.

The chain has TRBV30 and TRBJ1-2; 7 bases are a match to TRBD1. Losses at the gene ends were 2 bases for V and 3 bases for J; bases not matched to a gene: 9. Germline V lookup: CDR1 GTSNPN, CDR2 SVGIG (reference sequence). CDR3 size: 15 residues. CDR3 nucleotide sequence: TGTGCCTGGAGTAGAGGGGGCGGTAAAGACTATGGCTACACCTTC. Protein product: CAWSRGGGKDYGYTF.

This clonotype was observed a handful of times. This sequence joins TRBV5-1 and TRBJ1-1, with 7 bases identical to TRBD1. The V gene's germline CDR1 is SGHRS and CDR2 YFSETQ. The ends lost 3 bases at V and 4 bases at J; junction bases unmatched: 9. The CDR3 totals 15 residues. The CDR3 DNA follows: TGCGCCAGCAGCTCCACAGGGGCTGTGGGCACTGAAGCTTTCTTT. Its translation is CASSSTGAVGTEAFF.